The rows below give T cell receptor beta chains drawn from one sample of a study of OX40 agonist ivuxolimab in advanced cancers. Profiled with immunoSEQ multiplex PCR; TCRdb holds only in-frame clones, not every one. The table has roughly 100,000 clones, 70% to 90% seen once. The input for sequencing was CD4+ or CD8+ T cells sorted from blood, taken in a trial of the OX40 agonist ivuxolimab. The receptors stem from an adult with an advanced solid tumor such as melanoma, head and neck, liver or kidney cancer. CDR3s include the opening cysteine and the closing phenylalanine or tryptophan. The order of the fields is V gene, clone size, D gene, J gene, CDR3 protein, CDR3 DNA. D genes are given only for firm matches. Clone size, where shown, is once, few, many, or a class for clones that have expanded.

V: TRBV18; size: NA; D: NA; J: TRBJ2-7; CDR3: CASSPGPRVGEQYF; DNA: TGTGCCAGCTCACCAGGACCCAGGGTAGGGGAGCAGTACTTC
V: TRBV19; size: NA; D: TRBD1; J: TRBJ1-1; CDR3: CASSDRVNTEAFF; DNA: TGTGCCAGTAGTGACAGGGTGAACACTGAAGCTTTCTTT
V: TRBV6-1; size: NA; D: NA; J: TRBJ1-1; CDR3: CASSAHQGNTEAFF; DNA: TGTGCCAGCAGCGCACACCAAGGTAACACTGAAGCTTTCTTT
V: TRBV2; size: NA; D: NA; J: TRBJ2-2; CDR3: CASRGPLDTGELFF; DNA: TGTGCCAGCAGGGGACCTTTAGACACCGGGGAGCTGTTTTTT
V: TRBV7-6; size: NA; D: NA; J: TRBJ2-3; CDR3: CASSLALSSDTQYF; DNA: TGTGCCAGCAGCTTAGCGCTCTCATCGGATACGCAGTATTTT
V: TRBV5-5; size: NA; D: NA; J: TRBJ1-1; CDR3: CASSLDIYGLGAFF; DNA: TGTGCCAGCAGCTTGGACATCTACGGGCTCGGAGCTTTCTTT
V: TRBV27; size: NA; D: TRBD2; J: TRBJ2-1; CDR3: CASRTLAGGGYNEQFF; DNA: TGTGCCAGCAGGACACTAGCGGGGGGGGGCTATAATGAGCAGTTCTTC
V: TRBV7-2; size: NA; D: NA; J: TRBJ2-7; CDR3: CASSQRTIYEQYF; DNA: TGTGCCAGCAGCCAACGGACCATCTACGAGCAGTACTTC
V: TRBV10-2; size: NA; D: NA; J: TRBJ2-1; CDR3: CASSRLEIPNEQFF; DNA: TGCGCCAGCAGCCGACTAGAAATCCCTAATGAGCAGTTCTTC
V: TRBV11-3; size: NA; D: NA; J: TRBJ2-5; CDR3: CASSLEGGLQETQYF; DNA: TGTGCCAGCAGCTTAGAAGGAGGCCTTCAAGAGACCCAGTACTTC
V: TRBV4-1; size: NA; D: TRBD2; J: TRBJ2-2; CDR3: CASSQAGGGGQNTGELFF; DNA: TGCGCCAGCAGCCAAGCGGGCGGCGGGGGGCAAAACACCGGGGAGCTGTTTTTT
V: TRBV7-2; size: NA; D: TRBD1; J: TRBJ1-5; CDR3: CASSPGTGADQPQHF; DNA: TGTGCCAGCAGCCCCGGGACAGGGGCGGATCAGCCCCAGCATTTT
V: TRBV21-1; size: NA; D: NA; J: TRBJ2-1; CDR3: CASSKLLDRPRGIEQFF; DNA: TGTGCCAGCAGCAAATTGCTGGACCGGCCGCGCGGGATTGAGCAGTTCTTC
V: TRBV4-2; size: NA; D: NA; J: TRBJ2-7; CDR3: CASSQAPFEGGFEQYF; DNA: TGTGCCAGCAGCCAAGCCCCTTTTGAGGGGGGTTTCGAGCAGTACTTC
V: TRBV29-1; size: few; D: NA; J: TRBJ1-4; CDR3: CSVGFRGEKLFF; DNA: TGCAGCGTCGGATTCAGGGGTGAAAAACTGTTTTTT
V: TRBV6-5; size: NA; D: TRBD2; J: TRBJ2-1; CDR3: CASSYSGGNNEQFF; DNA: TGTGCCAGCAGTTACTCGGGGGGGAACAATGAGCAGTTCTTC
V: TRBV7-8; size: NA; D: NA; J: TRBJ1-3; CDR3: CASSFMSPGYGNTIYF; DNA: TGTGCCAGCAGCTTTATGTCCCCCGGGTATGGAAACACCATATATTTT
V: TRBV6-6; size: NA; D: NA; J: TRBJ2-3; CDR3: CASQSEGTDTQYF; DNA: TGTGCCAGCCAGTCGGAGGGCACAGATACGCAGTATTTT
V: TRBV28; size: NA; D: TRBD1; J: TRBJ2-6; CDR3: CASSFSSTGTGGHPTGANVLTF; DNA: TGTGCCAGCAGTTTCTCCTCTACCGGGACAGGGGGTCACCCTACTGGGGCCAACGTCCTGACTTTC
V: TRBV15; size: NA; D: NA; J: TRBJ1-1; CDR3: CATSRGPQGANTEAFF; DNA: TGTGCCACCAGCAGAGGACCACAGGGAGCGAACACTGAAGCTTTCTTT
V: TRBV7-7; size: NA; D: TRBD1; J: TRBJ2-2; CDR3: CASSDRGRGELFF; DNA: TGTGCTAGTTCGGACAGGGGGAGAGGGGAGCTGTTTTTT
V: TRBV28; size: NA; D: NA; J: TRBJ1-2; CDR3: CASSLLGPYGYTF; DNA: TGTGCCAGCAGTTTATTGGGGCCCTATGGCTACACCTTC
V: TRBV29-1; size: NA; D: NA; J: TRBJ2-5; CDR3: CSAALGTGQETQYF; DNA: TGCAGCGCAGCCTTAGGGACGGGGCAAGAGACCCAGTACTTC
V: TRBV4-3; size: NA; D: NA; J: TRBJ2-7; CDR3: CASSQNLQGSEQYF; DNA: TGCGCCAGCAGCCAAAACCTTCAGGGGTCCGAGCAGTACTTC